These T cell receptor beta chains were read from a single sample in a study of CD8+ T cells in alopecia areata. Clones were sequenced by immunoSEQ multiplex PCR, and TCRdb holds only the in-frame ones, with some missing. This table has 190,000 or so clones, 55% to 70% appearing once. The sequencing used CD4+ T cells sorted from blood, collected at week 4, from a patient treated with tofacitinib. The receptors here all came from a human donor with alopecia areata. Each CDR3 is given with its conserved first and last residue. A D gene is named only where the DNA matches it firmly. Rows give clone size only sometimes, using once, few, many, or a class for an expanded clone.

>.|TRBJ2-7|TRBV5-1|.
TGCGCCAGCAGGGTGAGTGTCGAGTCCTACGAGCAGTACTTC
CASRVSVESYEQYF
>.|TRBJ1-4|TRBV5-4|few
TGTGCCAGCAGCTCCCCCCCGGGGAAACTGTTTTTT
CASSSPPGKLFF
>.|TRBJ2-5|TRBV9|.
TGTGCCAGCAGCGTAGGACTAGAAGAGACCCAGTACTTC
CASSVGLEETQYF
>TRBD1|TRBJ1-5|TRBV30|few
TGTGCCTGGAGTGTCTCAGGGGGTCCTCAGCCCCAGCATTTT
CAWSVSGGPQPQHF
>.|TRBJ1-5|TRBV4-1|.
TGCGCCAGCAGCCAAGTAACGGCTGGCCAGCCCCAGCATTTT
CASSQVTAGQPQHF
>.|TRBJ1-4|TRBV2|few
TGTGCCAGCAGTTACAGGGACTTGGGAACTAATGAAAAACTGTTTTTT
CASSYRDLGTNEKLFF
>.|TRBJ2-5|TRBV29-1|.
TGCAGCGTTGACGAGGCATGGGGATTAGAGACCCAGTACTTC
CSVDEAWGLETQYF
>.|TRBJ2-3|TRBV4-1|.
TGCGCCAGCAGCCAGACCCGACTCGCAGATACGCAGTATTTT
CASSQTRLADTQYF
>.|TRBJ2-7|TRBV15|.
TGTGCCACCAGCAGAGAGAGGAATTACGAGCAGTACTTC
CATSRERNYEQYF
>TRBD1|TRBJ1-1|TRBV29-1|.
TGCAGCGTTTACAGGGGCGTCGCTGAAGCTTTCTTT
CSVYRGVAEAFF
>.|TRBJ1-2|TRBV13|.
TGTGCCAGCAGCTTCCAAGGGAGGGGGGGCTACTATGGCTACACCTTC
CASSFQGRGGYYGYTF
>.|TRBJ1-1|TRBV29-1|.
TGCAGCGTTGGCCTTTTGATGAACACTGAAGCTTTCTTT
CSVGLLMNTEAFF
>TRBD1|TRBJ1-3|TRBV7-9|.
TGTGCCAGCAGTAAACAGGGGGCGGCTGGAAACACCATATATTTT
CASSKQGAAGNTIYF
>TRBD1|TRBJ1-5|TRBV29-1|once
TGCAGCGCTGCCGGGACAGGGGGTACGGATCAGCCCCAGCATTTT
CSAAGTGGTDQPQHF
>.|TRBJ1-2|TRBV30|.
TGTGCCTGGAGTGAGTCAGGGGTCTATGGCTACACCTTC
CAWSESGVYGYTF
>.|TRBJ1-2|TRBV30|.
TGTGCCTGGAGTGTGGGGACCCCGCTCGGGGGCTACACCTTC
CAWSVGTPLGGYTF
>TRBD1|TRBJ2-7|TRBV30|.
TGTGCCTGGGGGAACCCGGGACAGGACTACGAGCAGTACTTC
CAWGNPGQDYEQYF
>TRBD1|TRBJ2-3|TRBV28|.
TGTGCCAGCAGTTTTGCCGGGACAGGGTCAGATACGCAGTATTTT
CASSFAGTGSDTQYF
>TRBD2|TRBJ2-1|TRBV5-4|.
TGTGCCAGCAGCCTGTGGGCGGGGGGTAACAATGAGCAGTTCTTC
CASSLWAGGNNEQFF
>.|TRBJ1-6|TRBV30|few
TGTGCCTGGAGTGGGGTCCCGACGGCCTATAATTCACCCCTCCACTTT
CAWSGVPTAYNSPLHF
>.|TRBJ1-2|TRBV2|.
TGTGCCAGCAAATCGATCGGCTACACCTTC
CASKSIGYTF
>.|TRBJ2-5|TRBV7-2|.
TGTGCCAGCAGCCGTACTAGGGAGGAGACCCAGTACTTC
CASSRTREETQYF
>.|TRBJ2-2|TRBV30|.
TGTGCCTGGAGTGTACAGGGAGCTGGGGAGCTGTTTTTT
CAWSVQGAGELFF
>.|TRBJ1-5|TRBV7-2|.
TGTGCCAGCAGCTTAGGAGGGGATCAGCCCCAGCATTTT
CASSLGGDQPQHF
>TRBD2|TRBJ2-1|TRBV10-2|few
TGCGCCAGCAGTGGCAGACTAGCGGGGGGCTACAATGAGCAGTTCTTC
CASSGRLAGGYNEQFF
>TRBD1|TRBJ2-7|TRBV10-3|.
TGTGCCACACGCGCCGGACAGGGCCCTTACGAGCAGTACTTC
CATRAGQGPYEQYF
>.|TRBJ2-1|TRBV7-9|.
TGTGCCAGCAGCTTATTCAAGGGGACCTTCGGGCAGGATGAGCAGTTCTTC
CASSLFKGTFGQDEQFF
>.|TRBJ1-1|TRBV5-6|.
TGTGCCAGCAGCTTGGAGGGGGTACCGAACACTGAAGCTTTCTTT
CASSLEGVPNTEAFF
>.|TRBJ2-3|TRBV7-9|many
TGTGCCAGCAGCCTTACCGGGACAATGGATACGCAGTATTTT
CASSLTGTMDTQYF
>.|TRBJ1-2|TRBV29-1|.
TGCAGCGTTGAAGGGGGACATGGCTACACCTTC
CSVEGGHGYTF
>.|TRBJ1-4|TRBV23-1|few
TGCGCCAGCAGTCAACTCCCGGGTTGTGAAAAACTGTTTTTT
CASSQLPGCEKLFF
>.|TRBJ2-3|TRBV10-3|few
TGTGCCATCAGTGCCAGGGCCGGAGATACGCAGTATTTT
CAISARAGDTQYF
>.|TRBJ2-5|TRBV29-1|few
TGCAGCGTTGAGGTGGGAACGGAGACCCAGTACTTC
CSVEVGTETQYF
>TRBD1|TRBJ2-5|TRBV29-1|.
TGCAGCGTTGAAACAGGGGGCCTCGGGACCCAGTACTTC
CSVETGGLGTQYF
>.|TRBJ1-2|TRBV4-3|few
TGCGCCAGCAGCCAAGCTTCCCAGCGTAGGACCCAAAGTGGTGGCTACACCTTC
CASSQASQRRTQSGGYTF
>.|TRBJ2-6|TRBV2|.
TGTGCCAGCAGTGTTGTGGAGGGGGCCAACGTCCTGACTTTC
CASSVVEGANVLTF
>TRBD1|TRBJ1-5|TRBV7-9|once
TGTGCCAGCAGCCACGGGTCGACAGGGGGCCATCAGCCCCAGCATTTT
CASSHGSTGGHQPQHF
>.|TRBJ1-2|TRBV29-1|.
TGCAGCGTTGAGGTGGTTGGATATGGCTACACCTTC
CSVEVVGYGYTF
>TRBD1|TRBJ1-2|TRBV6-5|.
TGTGCCAGCAGTGCGGACAGGGGTGGGCATGGCTACACCTTC
CASSADRGGHGYTF
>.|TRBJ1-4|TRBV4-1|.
TGCGCCAGCCGCGGGGCGGCCACTAATGAAAAACTGTTTTTT
CASRGAATNEKLFF
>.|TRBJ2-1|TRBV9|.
TGTGCCAGCAGCCGACTCCTAGGCAATGAGCAGTTCTTC
CASSRLLGNEQFF
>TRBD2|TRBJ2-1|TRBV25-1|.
TGTGCCAGCAGTGTGTCGGGGGGGTCCAATGAGCAGTTCTTC
CASSVSGGSNEQFF